These 23 T cell receptor beta chains were sequenced from one sample in a study of blood T cell repertoires in COVID-19. TCRdb's table, derived via immunoSEQ multiplex PCR, lists solely in-frame clones and lacks some. The table records roughly 190,000 clones, approximately 87% of them present only once. The source material was peripheral blood. Receptor source: a young man with active or convalescent COVID-19.

This clone appeared a few times. The CDR3 DNA reads as TGCGCCAGCAGCTCCCAGGGTCCTAATGAAAAACTGTTTTTT. Its protein is CASSSQGPNEKLFF. This chain joins TRBV5-1 and TRBJ1-4; weak D call: TRBD1 (5 bases). The length of the CDR3 is 14 residues. V was trimmed by 3 bases and J by 3 bases, leaving 9 bases between them. Germline CDR1 SGHRS, CDR2 YFSETQ. Together with reference TRBV5-1 and TRBJ1-4, the CDR3 gives the full variable domain: KAGVTQTPRYLIKTRGQQVTLSCSPISGHRSVSWYQQTPGQGLQFLFEYFSETQRNKGNFPGRFSGRQFSNSRSEMNVSTLELGDSALYLCASSSQGPNEKLFFGSGTQLSVL.

The V call is TRBV5-1, the J call TRBJ2-3; 11 bases line up with TRBD2. The CDR3 covers 17 residues. CDR1 and CDR2 from the germline V gene are SGHRS and YFSETQ. With 1 base clipped from V and 0 bases from J, the junction kept 4 bases outside the gene matches. The CDR3 nucleotides read TGCGCCAGCAGCTTGAAGTCTAGCGGGGGGAGCACAGATACGCAGTATTTT. It translates to CASSLKSSGGSTDTQYF. Together with reference TRBV5-1 and TRBJ2-3, the CDR3 gives the full variable domain: KAGVTQTPRYLIKTRGQQVTLSCSPISGHRSVSWYQQTPGQGLQFLFEYFSETQRNKGNFPGRFSGRQFSNSRSEMNVSTLELGDSALYLCASSLKSSGGSTDTQYFGPGTRLTVL.

This sequence joins TRBV27 and TRBJ1-4; TRBD1 agrees at 7 bases. Germline loops: CDR1 MNHEY, CDR2 SMNVEV (reference sequence). J lost 4 bases, V lost 0 bases, and 5 bases had no gene match. This CDR3 is built from 16 residues. The CDR3 spells CASSLSPGQINEKLFF. The CDR3 DNA reads as TGTGCCAGCAGTTTATCCCCGGGACAGATTAATGAAAAACTGTTTTTT.

The sample holds one count of this clone. This chain joins TRBV5-1 and TRBJ1-1, with 10 positions matching TRBD1. This CDR3 region has 15 residues. V lost 3 bases to trimming and J lost 5 bases; unmatched junction nucleotides: 7. The germline CDR1 and CDR2 sequences are SGHRS and YFSETQ. CDR3 bases: TGCGCCAGCAGCTCGCTGGGACAGGGGAAGACTGAAGCTTTCTTT. As protein: CASSSLGQGKTEAFF.

The chain links TRBV4-1 to TRBJ2-1, with 9 nucleotides matching TRBD2. CDR3 length: 15 residues. With 1 base clipped from V and 7 bases from J, the junction kept 5 bases outside the gene matches. The germline CDR1 and CDR2 sequences are MGHRA and YSYEKL. CDR3 sequence: CASSQVAGVWNEQFF. CDR3 sequence (DNA): TGCGCCAGCAGCCAAGTAGCGGGGGTCTGGAATGAGCAGTTCTTC.

The chain joins TRBV24-1 to TRBJ2-3; D is possibly TRBD1 (6 bases). Germline values: CDR1 KGHDR, CDR2 SFDVKD. This CDR3 is 14 amino acids long. The ends were cut back, 8 bases at V and 1 base at J, with 12 bases in the middle. CDR3 sequence: CATTNRDGTDTQYF. The CDR3 DNA is TGTGCCACCACAAACAGGGACGGCACAGATACGCAGTATTTT.

The chain carries TRBV7-9 and TRBJ2-7; D not resolved. This CDR3 is 12 amino acids long. With 1 base removed from V and 6 bases from J, the gap between germline ends came to 7 bases. Per the germline V gene, CDR1 is SEHNR and CDR2 is FQNEAQ (reference sequence). The CDR3 region has the DNA TGTGCCAGCAGCTTAGTTGCAGGCGAGCAGTACTTC. Translation: CASSLVAGEQYF.

The chain links TRBV18 to TRBJ2-2; possible D gene TRBD2, 5 bases. There are 13 residues in the CDR3. Trimming left V 4 bases short and J 5 bases short, with 8 bases between. Germline V CDR1 and CDR2: KGHSH, LQKENI. DNA of the CDR3: TGTGCCAGCTCACTCGGGGAGACCGGGGAGCTGTTTTTT. This translates into CASSLGETGELFF.

The table lists this clone with a few counts. The J gene is TRBJ1-2, the V gene TRBV7-2; no definite D call. V was cut by 0 bases and J by 4 bases, with 9 bases left in between. The germline V gene encodes CDR1 SGHTA and CDR2 FQGNSA. The CDR3 totals 14 residues. The CDR3 protein is CASSLADNPYGYTF. In DNA form, the CDR3 reads TGTGCCAGCAGCTTAGCAGACAACCCCTATGGCTACACCTTC. The full variable domain, completed using reference TRBV7-2 and TRBJ1-2, is GAGVSQSPSNKVTEKGKDVELRCDPISGHTALYWYRQSLGQGLEFLIYFQGNSAPDKSGLPSDRFSAERTGGSVSTLTIQRTQQEDSAVYLCASSLADNPYGYTFGSGTRLTVV.

The DNA for the CDR3 is TGTGCCAGCAGTTACCTACAGGGGGCCCTAGACAATGAGCAGTTCTTC. Translation gives CASSYLQGALDNEQFF. The V and J genes are TRBV6-6 and TRBJ2-1; TRBD1 agrees at 9 bases. There are 16 residues in the CDR3. Germline V gene data show CDR1 as MNHNY and CDR2 as SVGAGI (reference sequence). V dropped 2 bases and J dropped 5; count of bases not matched to a gene: 7.

This chain connects TRBV15 to TRBJ2-7; 10 positions match TRBD2. This CDR3 contains 16 residues. Germline V gene sequence: CDR1 LNHNV, CDR2 YYDKDF (reference sequence). The V segment lost 5 bases and the J segment 0 bases; nucleotides outside the gene matches: 7. The DNA for the CDR3 is TGTGCCACCAGCGTATTACTAGCGGGGAGCTCCTACGAGCAGTACTTC. It yields the protein CATSVLLAGSSYEQYF.

This rearrangement joins TRBV5-1 to TRBJ1-1; 8 bases line up with TRBD1. The CDR3 covers 13 residues. Trimming removed 3 bases from V and 4 bases from J; junction bases left unmatched: 2. Germline CDR1 is SGHRS and CDR2 is YFSETQ. The CDR3 DNA sequence: TGCGCCAGCAGCTCAGACAGGGGCACTGAAGCTTTCTTT. Translated: CASSSDRGTEAFF. The full variable domain, with the rest looked up from reference TRBV5-1 and TRBJ1-1, is KAGVTQTPRYLIKTRGQQVTLSCSPISGHRSVSWYQQTPGQGLQFLFEYFSETQRNKGNFPGRFSGRQFSNSRSEMNVSTLELGDSALYLCASSSDRGTEAFFGQGTRLTVV.

The chain joins TRBV27 to TRBJ1-4, with 12 nucleotides matching TRBD1. V shed 10 bases and J 7 bases; nucleotides not matched to a gene: 10. CDR3 length: 15 residues. CDR1 is MNHEY and CDR2 is SMNVEV in the germline V gene (reference sequence). In DNA, the CDR3 is TGTGCCACCCGGGACAGGGGGCCTGTAAGTGAAAAACTGTTTTTT. This gives the protein CATRDRGPVSEKLFF. Looking up the rest from reference TRBV27 and TRBJ1-4 gives the full variable domain: EAQVTQNPRYLITVTGKKLTVTCSQNMNHEYMSWYRQDPGLGLRQIYYSMNVEVTDKGDVPEGYKVSRKEKRNFPLILESPSPNQTSLYFCATRDRGPVSEKLFFGSGTQLSVL.

The V call is TRBV9, the J call TRBJ1-1; no firm D call. Deletions cut 3 bases from V and 1 base from J, with 7 bases between. The CDR3 consists of 13 residues. CDR1 and CDR2 (germline): SGDLS, YYNGEE. The CDR3 here is CASSARQNTEAFF. The DNA of the CDR3 is TGTGCCAGCAGCGCACGACAGAACACTGAAGCTTTCTTT.

CDR3 in DNA: TGTGCCAGCAGCGTAGACGCGGAGGGCATTCAGTACTTC. This sequence encodes CASSVDAEGIQYF. The chain combines TRBV9 with TRBJ2-4, with TRBD2 as a possible D gene (6 bases). CDR1 is SGDLS and CDR2 is YYNGEE in the germline V gene. The CDR3 contains 13 residues. The V and J ends lost 0 bases and 9 bases respectively, with 10 bases between them.

The J gene is TRBJ2-2, the V gene TRBV5-4; 8 bases line up with TRBD2. The length of the CDR3 is 15 residues. Germline values: CDR1 SGHNT, CDR2 YYREEE (reference sequence). V lost 1 base, J lost 5 bases, and 4 bases stayed unmatched. The CDR3 bases are TGTGCCAGCAGCTTGCCCGGGGGGGAAACCGGGGAGCTGTTTTTT. It is translated as CASSLPGGETGELFF.

The CDR3 sequence is CASSLGGTGDYGYTF. The CDR3 DNA is TGTGCCAGCAGCTTAGGGGGGACAGGAGACTATGGCTACACCTTC. V and J are TRBV11-2 and TRBJ1-2, with 8 nucleotides matching TRBD1. The V gene's germline CDR1 is SGHAT and CDR2 FQNNGV. CDR3 length equals 15 residues. V was clipped by 1 base and J by 3 bases; unmatched bases: 4.

This chain uses TRBV28 with TRBJ1-2; TRBD1 is a possible D gene (6 bases). The germline V gene has CDR1 MDHEN and CDR2 SYDVKM. The CDR3 extends over 13 amino acids. V was pared by 7 bases and J by 4 bases, with 13 bases between. CDR3: CASNPRGFYGYTF. DNA of the CDR3: TGTGCCAGCAACCCAAGGGGGTTCTATGGCTACACCTTC.

The CDR3 sequence is CASRSGGLNTGELFF. CDR3 coding DNA: TGTGCCAGCAGATCGGGGGGCCTCAACACCGGGGAGCTGTTTTTT. The chain carries TRBV25-1 and TRBJ2-2, with D perhaps matching TRBD2 (7 bases). The CDR3 has 15 amino acids. Germline lookup yields CDR1 MGHDK and CDR2 SYGVNS. Between the trimmed V and J ends, which lost 6 bases and 2 bases, there was a span of 13 bases.

The J gene is TRBJ2-2, the V gene TRBV7-2, with unresolved D. CDR3 size: 12 residues. The V end lost 3 bases, the J end lost 9 bases, and 8 bases lay between the germline ends. Germline CDR1 is SGHTA and CDR2 is FQGNSA. The CDR3 loop is CASSFYSRELFF. The DNA for the CDR3 is TGTGCCAGCAGCTTCTACTCCCGGGAGCTGTTTTTT.

This chain joins TRBV3-1 (or the pseudogene TRBV3-2) and TRBJ1-6; 7 positions match TRBD1. This CDR3 region has 14 residues. Unmatched junction bases numbered 5, after V lost 5 bases and J lost 7 bases. CDR1 and CDR2 (germline): LGHDT, YNNKEL (reference sequence). This chain's CDR3 is CASSATGANSPLHF. CDR3 bases: TGTGCCAGCAGCGCAACAGGGGCGAATTCACCCCTCCACTTT.

CDR3 bases: TGTGCCAGCAGCCAAGCAGGGCGTGTAACAGATACGCAGTATTTT. Translating it yields CASSQAGRVTDTQYF. The chain carries TRBV14 and TRBJ2-3, with a tentative D call TRBD1 (5 bases). Trimming took off 1 base at V and 3 bases at J, with 11 bases between the two ends. CDR1 SGHDN and CDR2 FVKESK come from the germline V gene. The CDR3 loop spans 15 amino acids.

The chain is built from TRBV12-3 or TRBV12-4 and TRBJ1-2; D is undetermined. The CDR3 extends over 12 amino acids. Trimming took off 1 base at V and 8 bases at J, with 8 bases between the two ends. The CDR3 DNA follows: TGTGCCAGCAGTTTAGTGGGCTGGGGCTACACCTTC. This codes for CASSLVGWGYTF.